The 13 T cell receptor beta chains reported below all come from one sample, sequenced in a study of blood T cell repertoires in COVID-19. Method: immunoSEQ multiplex PCR; TCRdb's copy keeps in-frame clones and lacks some. The sample comprises more than 350,000 clones, roughly 86% of which are singletons, and more than 9% rests with the top ten. Source material: peripheral blood. These receptors were obtained from a woman aged 25-40 years with COVID-19, enrolled during active disease.

Here the CDR3 reads CASSLRPGSYEQYF. The CDR3 DNA follows: TGTGCCAGCAGTTTAAGGCCGGGATCCTACGAGCAGTACTTC. The chain combines TRBV28 with TRBJ2-7, with a possible D match to TRBD2 (5 bases). V lost 2 bases, J lost 1 base, and 9 bases lay in between. CDR3 length equals 14 residues. CDR1 is MDHEN and CDR2 is SYDVKM in the germline V gene. The whole variable domain, filled in from reference TRBV28 and TRBJ2-7, reads DVKVTQSSRYLVKRTGEKVFLECVQDMDHENMFWYRQDPGLGLRLIYFSYDVKMKEKGDIPEGYSVSREKKERFSLILESASTNQTSMYLCASSLRPGSYEQYFGPGTRLTVT.

In its sample, this clone was seen a few times. J is TRBJ2-7 and V is TRBV4-1, with 9 bases matching TRBD2. There are 18 residues in the CDR3. Germline CDR1 is MGHRA and CDR2 is YSYEKL. The junction had 10 bases not matched to a gene; V was cut back by 0 bases and J by 1 base. The CDR3 reads CASSQDTLAGLGSYEQYF. DNA for the CDR3: TGCGCCAGCAGCCAAGATACGCTAGCGGGACTAGGATCCTACGAGCAGTACTTC.

V gene TRBV3-1 (or the pseudogene TRBV3-2) combines with J gene TRBJ2-1; TRBD1 is a possible D gene (5 bases). The germline V gene has CDR1 LGHDT and CDR2 YNNKEL (reference sequence). CDR3 length: 15 residues. Trimming stripped 0 bases from V and 7 bases from J, with 13 bases between. The CDR3 loop is CASSQERQGWNEQFF. The DNA of the CDR3 is TGTGCCAGCAGCCAAGAAAGGCAGGGATGGAATGAGCAGTTCTTC.

The rearrangement joins TRBV28 to TRBJ2-1; D possibly corresponds to TRBD1 (5 bases). CDR1 and CDR2 from the germline V gene are MDHEN and SYDVKM. Trimming removed 7 bases from V and 0 bases from J, with 16 bases in between. This CDR3 is 16 amino acids long. CDR3: CASTSPDISSYNEQFF. The CDR3 nucleotides read TGTGCCAGCACTTCACCGGACATCAGCTCCTACAATGAGCAGTTCTTC.

In its sample, this clone was seen a few times. The chain combines TRBV25-1 with TRBJ2-7; 10 nucleotides align to TRBD2. V lost 6 bases, J lost 3 bases, and 8 bases stayed unmatched. This CDR3 contains 15 residues. In germline, CDR1 is MGHDK, CDR2 SYGVNS. The CDR3 DNA reads as TGTGCCAGCAGCCGAGTGGCTAGCGGGAGCTACGAGCAGTACTTC. It is translated as CASSRVASGSYEQYF.

The rearrangement uses TRBV19 and TRBJ1-1; 7 bases are a match to TRBD1. J was trimmed by 6 bases and V by 0 bases; bases with no gene match: 10. From germline, CDR1 is LNHDA and CDR2 SQIVND (reference sequence). The CDR3 length is 16 residues. The chain's CDR3 is CASSIDQGTVKSEAFF. In DNA, the CDR3 is TGTGCCAGTAGTATAGATCAAGGGACAGTTAAGTCTGAAGCTTTCTTT.

CDR3 sequence reads: CASSLGDSGGYTF. The CDR3 bases are TGTGCCAGCAGCTTAGGCGACTCGGGAGGCTACACCTTC. The chain uses TRBV11-2 and TRBJ1-2; D remains ambiguous. Germline assignment: CDR1 SGHAT and CDR2 FQNNGV. The germline V and J ends were trimmed by 1 base and 8 bases, with 11 bases remaining between them. The CDR3 runs to 13 residues.

This chain connects TRBV19 to TRBJ1-4; no reliable D call. This CDR3 has 11 residues. V was shortened by 6 bases and J by 7 bases, with 6 bases between the two germline ends. Germline V gene sequence: CDR1 LNHDA, CDR2 SQIVND (reference sequence). CDR3 region: CASRLSEKLFF. CDR3 bases: TGTGCCAGTAGACTGAGTGAAAAACTGTTTTTT.

This clone showed up just once. V usage is TRBV30 and J usage is TRBJ1-6; 7 bases map to TRBD1. The J segment lost 11 bases and the V segment lost 0 bases, leaving 13 bases of the junction unmatched. The CDR3 consists of 16 residues. Germline V gives CDR1 GTSNPN, CDR2 SVGIG (reference sequence). The CDR3 DNA reads TGTGCCTGGAGTGTACAAGGTGGGCAGGGGGTGCCACCCCTCCACTTT. Translating it yields CAWSVQGGQGVPPLHF.

J is TRBJ2-1 and V is TRBV19, with 8 bases fitting TRBD1. CDR1 is LNHDA, CDR2 SQIVND, per germline (reference sequence). The J segment lost 4 bases and the V segment lost 4 bases, leaving 3 bases of the junction unmatched. The CDR3 is 14 amino acids. CDR3 in DNA: TGTGCCAGTAGTAAGCGACAGGGGTACAATGAGCAGTTCTTC. This codes for CASSKRQGYNEQFF.

The chain recombines TRBV29-1 with TRBJ1-1, with 8 bases aligning to TRBD1. Germline loops: CDR1 SQVTM, CDR2 ANQGSEA. J lost 5 bases, V lost 7 bases, and 9 bases had no gene match. CDR3 length: 13 amino acids. CDR3 residues: CSASRGRGTEAFF. The DNA of the CDR3 is TGCAGCGCCTCCAGGGGGCGGGGTACTGAAGCTTTCTTT.

A word on this clone: Germline and junction disagree at one end, which may indicate a read error. This rearrangement joins TRBV18 to TRBJ2-7, with 11 bases fitting TRBD2. The length of the CDR3 is 13 residues. Germline assignment: CDR1 KGHSH and CDR2 LQKENI. The CDR3 loop is CASSRETSGKLDF. DNA of the CDR3: TGTGCCAGCTCACGTGAGACTAGCGGGAAGCTTGACTTC.

This clone was picked up one time. The chain recombines TRBV10-2 with TRBJ2-3; tentative D call: TRBD2 (5 bases). This CDR3 comprises 15 residues. Germline assignment: CDR1 WSHSY and CDR2 SAAADI. V was clipped by 4 bases and J by 0 bases, with 11 bases between them. CDR3 protein: CASSALATSTDTQYF. In DNA, the CDR3 is TGCGCCAGCAGTGCCTTAGCGACTAGCACAGATACGCAGTATTTT.